The TCR beta chain under discussion was sequenced for a study of CD8+ T cells in alopecia areata. Study in general: Tofacitinib was taken orally by treated patients, and the dose was 5 to 10 mg twice daily.

It was cDNA, reverse transcribed from extracted RNA, that served as the sequencing template. Only in-frame clones appear in the TCRdb table, and some are missing; sequencing was by immunoSEQ multiplex PCR. The table shows under 70,000 clones, with over 95% occurring only once. The germline gives CDR1 SNHLY, CDR2 FYNNEI. The CDR3 is 19 residues long. The ends lost 1 base at V and 6 bases at J; junction bases unmatched: 13. Both peripheral blood and punch biopsies of lesional scalp skin were obtained from patients who had alopecia areata. V gene TRBV2 combines with J gene TRBJ2-1; TRBD2 aligns across 12 bases. The TCR comes from a human donor with alopecia areata. This sample comprised CD8+ T cells sorted from blood, obtained at week 0. In DNA, the CDR3 is TGTGCCAGCAGTGAAGAGTCTAGCGGGGGGGTTCATCAGTTCAATGAGCAGTTCTTC. Protein: CASSEESSGGVHQFNEQFF.